This TCR beta chain originates from a study of long-term antiretroviral therapy in people with HIV (dated by TCRdb to the early 2020s). Context from the whole study: The earliest samples were collected about a decade before the 2015 WHO recommendation for immediate ART, when ART was typically delayed until CD4 counts fell. A retrospective serial study tested whether changes in peripheral blood TRB repertoire composition and diversity were associated with ART initiation and durable HIV suppression. From over 25 adults with confirmed HIV infection, the cohort provided under 250 cryopreserved PBMC samples, gathered serially across a mean of approximately six years (range 1-12). Among the approximately 30 participants with HIV, approximately 10 were female. No cross-contamination during QIAcube processing was seen in test extractions of a monoclonal T-cell line run alongside around 34 polyclonal samples.

General conclusions and limits of the study: Samples dated from about 2003 to 2018, and the ART regimens used may be less effective than current ones. The repertoire was dominated across all time points by expanded TRB clones identified before ART initiation, although this dominance was seen to fluctuate and to decrease in many PLHIV after ART. Because pre-ART samples had limited cell numbers, unsorted PBMC were profiled rather than sorted CD4+ and CD8+ T cells. Owing to limited PBMC availability, only the TCR beta chain was sequenced, without alpha chain pairing. Starting ART was linked to a significant rise in TRB diversity, yet even after long-term ART the diversity remained significantly lower than in transplant donor controls. Inferences about post-ART repertoire changes were limited because no data were available on ART adherence, viral resistance or therapy changes. CDR3 length ranges in HIV repertoires were narrower than in controls, and network structure suggested an antigen-experienced repertoire with only a slight naive shift after ART.

Concerning this clone itself: Its cognate antigen has yet to be identified. Nothing much larger sits one base from this clone, and base qualities are not available.

The immunoSEQ hsTCRB v3.0 assay was used at survey level resolution to sequence the TRB variable region. The targeted TRB sequencing depth was 40,000-50,000 T-cell genomes per sample. An Illumina MiSeq with a v3 150-cycle kit was used to sequence the pooled TRB libraries. For the original study's pipeline: Repertoire analysis was run in R within a reproducible Nextflow workflow that covered QC, data transformation and analysis. Custom analyses were implemented in LymphoSeq2, an R package for AIRR-Seq data exploration. A handful of samples that yielded fewer than 5000 total TRB sequences were excluded, so that under 200 HIV repertoires were analyzed. Among the roughly 200 retained HIV repertoires, 55 to 60 were collected before ART initiation and 129 after ART initiation. Repertoires were downsampled to 5000 TRB nucleotide sequences, with summary statistics averaged over 100 downsampling iterations. TRB sequences were retained for analysis only if CDR3 regions of at least seven amino acids were present. Diversity was assessed using a clonality score derived from Shannon entropy and using the Gini coefficient. In the repertoire networks, any two of the top 5000 CDR3 amino acid sequences were connected whenever the two sequences differed by an edit distance of one. GLIPH2 predicted antigen specificity groups and MHC restriction for TRB CDR3 amino acid sequences. Known CMV, EBV, HIV or tissue antigen associations were flagged by matching CDR3 amino acid sequences against VDJdb and McPAS-TCR. Pre-ART, post-ART and control groups were compared with Wilcoxon signed-rank tests and Holm-Bonferroni correction. TCRdb holds this immuneACCESS table with in-frame rearrangements only. Some clones are missing; in checked studies, unresolved V genes explain under half, and the rest has no known cause. That table supplies the V and J calls and clone size; D and trimming were determined from the DNA. Present in this sample are 42,000 or so clones, 86% of which were seen just once. Approximately 5.3% of the sample is taken by the ten largest.

To be included, a participant needed at least one PBMC sample from before ART initiation plus at least two post-ART samples. Treatment was received in the United States of America by all participants with HIV. Before DNA extraction, cryopreserved samples containing about 0.9-10 million PBMC were thawed and washed. At the time of the earliest PBMC sample, participants with HIV were aged between roughly 20 and 55 years. PBMC samples were contributed by each participant from 1-4 timepoints before ART initiation and 2-8 timepoints after ART initiation, with a median of 7 samples. For every participant, serial HIV viral load, CD4+ T-cell count, ART history and demographic data were obtained. Genomic DNA was extracted from unsorted PBMC with a Qiagen kit on a QIAcube, with processing performed in batches of 12 samples. The CDR3 has 14 amino acids, counting the end cysteine and phenylalanine. Only the CDR3 part of the read is kept: 42 bases, read in frame from the first base. CDR1 and CDR2, looked up from the germline V gene, are SGHRS and YFSETQ. Compared with germline, V lacks 4 bases and J lacks 3 bases; bases without a gene match: 5.

The chain links TRBV5-1 with TRBJ2-7; 9 central bases correspond to TRBD1. The clonotype originates from a woman aged 45-59 years with HIV. This material consisted of unsorted PBMCs, taken 0.1 years before starting antiretroviral therapy. The CDR3 corresponds to CASSTGQGFYEQYF. The DNA is TGCGCCAGCAGCACAGGACAGGGGTTCTACGAGCAGTACTTC.